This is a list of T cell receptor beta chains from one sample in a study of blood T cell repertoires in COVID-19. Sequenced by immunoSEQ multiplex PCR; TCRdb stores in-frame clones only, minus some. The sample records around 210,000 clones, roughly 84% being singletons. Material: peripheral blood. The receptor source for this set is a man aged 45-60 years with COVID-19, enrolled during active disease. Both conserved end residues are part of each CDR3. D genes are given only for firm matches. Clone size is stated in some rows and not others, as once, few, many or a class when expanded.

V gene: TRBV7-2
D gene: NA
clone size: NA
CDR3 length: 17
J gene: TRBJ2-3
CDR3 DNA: TGTGCCAGCAGCTCCCCGTCGGGCGGGTTTAGCACAGATACGCAGTATTTT
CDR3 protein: CASSSPSGGFSTDTQYF

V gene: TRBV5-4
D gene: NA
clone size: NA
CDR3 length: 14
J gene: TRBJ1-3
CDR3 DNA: TGTGCCAGCAGCTTGTCGGGTGCTGGAAACACCATATATTTT
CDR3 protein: CASSLSGAGNTIYF

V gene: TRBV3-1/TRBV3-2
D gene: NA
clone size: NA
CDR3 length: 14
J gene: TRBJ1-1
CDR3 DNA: TGTGCCAGCAGCCCCGCATGGACTAACACTGAAGCTTTCTTT
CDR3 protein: CASSPAWTNTEAFF

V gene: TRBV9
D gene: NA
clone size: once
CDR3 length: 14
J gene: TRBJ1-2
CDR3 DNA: TGTGCCAGCAGCGTATTCGACAGGCCTTATGGCTACACCTTC
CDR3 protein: CASSVFDRPYGYTF

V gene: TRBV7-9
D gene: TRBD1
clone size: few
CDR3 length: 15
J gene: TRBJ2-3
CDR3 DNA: TGTGCCAGCAGCTTAGAGGGGGCCACCACAGATACGCAGTATTTT
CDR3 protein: CASSLEGATTDTQYF

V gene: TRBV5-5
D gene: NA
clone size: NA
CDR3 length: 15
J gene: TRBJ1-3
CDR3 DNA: TGTGCCAGCAGCTTGCAGGAAGCAGGTGGAAACACCATATATTTT
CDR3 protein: CASSLQEAGGNTIYF

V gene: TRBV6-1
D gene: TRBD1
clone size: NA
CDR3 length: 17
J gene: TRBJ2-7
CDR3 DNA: TGTGCCAGCAGTGAAGCCCTAAGGACAGGGGTTATCTACGAGCAGTACTTC
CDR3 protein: CASSEALRTGVIYEQYF

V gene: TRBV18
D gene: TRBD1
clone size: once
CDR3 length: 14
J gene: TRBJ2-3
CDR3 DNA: TGTGCCAGCTCACCGACAGGGTGGGCCGATACGCAGTATTTT
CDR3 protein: CASSPTGWADTQYF

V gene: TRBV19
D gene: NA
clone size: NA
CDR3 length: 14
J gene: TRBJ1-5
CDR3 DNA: TGTGCCAGTAGTTTTCGGGACACATATCAGCCCCAGCATTTT
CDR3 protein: CASSFRDTYQPQHF

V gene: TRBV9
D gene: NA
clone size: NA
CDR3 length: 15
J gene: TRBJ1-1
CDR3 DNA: TGTGCCAGCAGCGTAGAGGCAGGGGCGAGGTCTGAAGCTTTCTTT
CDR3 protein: CASSVEAGARSEAFF

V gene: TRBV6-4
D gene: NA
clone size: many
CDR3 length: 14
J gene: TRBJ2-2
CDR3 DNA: TGTGCCAGCAGTGAGCGGGGTGGCACCGGGGAGCTGTTTTTT
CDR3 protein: CASSERGGTGELFF

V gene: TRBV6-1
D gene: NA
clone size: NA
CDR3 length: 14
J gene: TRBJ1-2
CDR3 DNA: TGTGCCAGCAGTGAATTGAGGACAGTCTATGGCTACACCTTC
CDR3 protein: CASSELRTVYGYTF

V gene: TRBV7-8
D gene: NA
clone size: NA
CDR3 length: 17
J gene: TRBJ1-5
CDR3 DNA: TGTGCCAGCAGCTTCATCTCGGCAGGGGATAGCAATCAGCCCCAGCATTTT
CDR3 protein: CASSFISAGDSNQPQHF

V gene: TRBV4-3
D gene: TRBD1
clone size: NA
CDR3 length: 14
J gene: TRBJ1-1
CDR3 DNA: TGCGCCAGCAGCCTTGACAGGGGTAACACTGAAGCTTTCTTT
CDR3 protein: CASSLDRGNTEAFF

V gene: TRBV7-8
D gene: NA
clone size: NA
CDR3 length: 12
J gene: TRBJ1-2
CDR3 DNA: TGTGCCAGCAGCACAGGACGTCCTGGCTACACCTTC
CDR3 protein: CASSTGRPGYTF

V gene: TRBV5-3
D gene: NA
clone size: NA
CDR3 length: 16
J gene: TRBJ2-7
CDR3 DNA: TGTGCCAGAAGCGGATCACACGCGGGACAGCTACGAGTGCAGTACTTC
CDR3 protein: CARSGSHAGQLRVQYF

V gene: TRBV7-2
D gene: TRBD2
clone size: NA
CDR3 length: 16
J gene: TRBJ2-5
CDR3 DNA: TGTGCCAGCAGCGTAGACGCTAGCGGGGGTAGAGAGACCCAGTACTTC
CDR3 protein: CASSVDASGGRETQYF

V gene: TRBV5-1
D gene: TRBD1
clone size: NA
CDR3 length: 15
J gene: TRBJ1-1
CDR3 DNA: TGCGCCAGCAGCTTGGAACAGGGGGGCCGCACTGAAGCTTTCTTT
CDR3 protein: CASSLEQGGRTEAFF

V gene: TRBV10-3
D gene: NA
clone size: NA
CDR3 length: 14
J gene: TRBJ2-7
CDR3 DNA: TGTGCCATCAGTGAGTCCGCGAGCTCCTACGAGCAGTACTTC
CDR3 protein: CAISESASSYEQYF

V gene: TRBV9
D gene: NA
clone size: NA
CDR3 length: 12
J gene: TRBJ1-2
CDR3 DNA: TGTGCCAGCAGCGTCCAGGGCTATGGCTACACCTTC
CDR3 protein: CASSVQGYGYTF

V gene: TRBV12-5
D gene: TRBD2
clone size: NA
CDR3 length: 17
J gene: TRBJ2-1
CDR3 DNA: TGTGCTAGTGGTTTGGGTAGCGGGAGGGCCAGGGACAATGAGCAGTTCTTC
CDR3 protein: CASGLGSGRARDNEQFF

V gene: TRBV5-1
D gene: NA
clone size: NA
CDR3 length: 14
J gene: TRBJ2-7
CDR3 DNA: TGCGCCAGCAGCTTGGGGTCCCCCTGGAGCGAGCAGTACTTC
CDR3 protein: CASSLGSPWSEQYF

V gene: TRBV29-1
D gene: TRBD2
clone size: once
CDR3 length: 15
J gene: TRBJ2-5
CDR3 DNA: TGCAGCGTTGTAGGAGGCGGATGGGGGGGGGAGACCCAGTACTTC
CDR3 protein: CSVVGGGWGGETQYF

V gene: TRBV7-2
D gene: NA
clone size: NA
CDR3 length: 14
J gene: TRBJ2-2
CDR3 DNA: TGTGCCAGCAGCTTCGACAGGAACACCGGGGAGCTGTTTTTT
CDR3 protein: CASSFDRNTGELFF

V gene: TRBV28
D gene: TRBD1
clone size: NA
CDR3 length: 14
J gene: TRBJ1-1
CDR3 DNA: TGTGCCACCACGTCGGGGACAGGGTTGACTGAAGCTTTCTTT
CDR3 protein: CATTSGTGLTEAFF

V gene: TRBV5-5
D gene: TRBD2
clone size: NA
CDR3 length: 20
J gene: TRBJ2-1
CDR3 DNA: TGTGCCAGCAATAAAATGACTAGCGGGAACTTACTCCAATACTACAATGAGCAGTTCTTC
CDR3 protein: CASNKMTSGNLLQYYNEQFF

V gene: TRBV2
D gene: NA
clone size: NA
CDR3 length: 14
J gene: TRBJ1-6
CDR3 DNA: TGTGCCAGCAGTGGCCGCGCCTATAATTCACCCCTCCACTTT
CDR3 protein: CASSGRAYNSPLHF

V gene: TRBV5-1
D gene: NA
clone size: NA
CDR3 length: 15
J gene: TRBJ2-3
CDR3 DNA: TGCGCCAGCAGCTTTAACAGGGGGGGTACAGATACGCAGTATTTT
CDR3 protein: CASSFNRGGTDTQYF

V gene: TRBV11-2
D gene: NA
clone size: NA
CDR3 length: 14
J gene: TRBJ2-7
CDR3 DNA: TGTGCCAGCAGCCCTGGGGGGATCTCCTACGAGCAGTACTTC
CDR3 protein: CASSPGGISYEQYF

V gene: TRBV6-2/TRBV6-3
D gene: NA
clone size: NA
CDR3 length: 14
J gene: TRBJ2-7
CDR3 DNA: TGTGCCAGCAGTTACCGGGACACGGGGCATGAGCAGTACTTC
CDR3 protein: CASSYRDTGHEQYF

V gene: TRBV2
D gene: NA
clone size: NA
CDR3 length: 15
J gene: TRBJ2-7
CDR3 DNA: TGTGCCAGCAGTGAGGTGGGGCTCCCGATCTACGAGCAGTACTTC
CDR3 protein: CASSEVGLPIYEQYF